The rows below give T cell receptor beta chains drawn from one sample of a study of T-cell memory formation after mild COVID-19. In TCRdb, the 5' RACE reads were re-called with MiXCR into one record per CDR3 protein. The sample records 300,000 to 400,000 distinct CDR3 sequences, around 15% being singletons. The sequenced sample consisted of PBMCs or a T cell subset sorted from them (not recorded which). The receptors derive from a man between 18 and 29 years old who had mild COVID-19 (a few samples of this study predate the infection). Cell type and time point are not known. The CDR3 runs from the conserved cysteine through the conserved F or W. A D gene is named only where the DNA matches it firmly. A clone size is listed for some rows: how often the clone was seen (once, few, many), or a class if it is expanded.

15,TRBV12-3/TRBV12-4,few,TRBJ2-5,TRBD2,CASTHGGGLFGTQYF,TGTGCCAGCACCCACGGGGGGGGCCTCTTCGGGACCCAGTACTTC
17,TRBV5-1,-,TRBJ1-4,-,CASSPGAMIRGSEKLFF,TGCGCCAGCAGCCCGGGGGCCATGATAAGGGGGAGTGAAAAACTGTTTTTT
13,TRBV9,few,TRBJ1-2,-,CASSVVLNYGYTF,TGTGCCAGCAGCGTAGTGCTTAACTATGGCTACACCTTC
15,TRBV18,-,TRBJ1-2,-,CASSPPGDSTSRYTF,TGTGCCAGCTCACCACCGGGAGACTCCACGTCCCGCTACACCTTC
12,TRBV20-1,few,TRBJ1-5,TRBD1,CRPRDRDQPQHF,TGCAGGCCCCGGGACAGGGATCAGCCCCAGCATTTT
14,TRBV6-5,-,TRBJ1-1,-,CASSYSRGEGEAFF,TGTGCCAGCAGTTACTCGCGGGGAGAAGGTGAAGCTTTCTTT
15,TRBV6-2/TRBV6-3,-,TRBJ1-5,-,CASRPSRRGHQPQHF,TGTGCCAGCAGGCCCTCTCGCAGGGGCCATCAGCCCCAGCATTTT
13,TRBV12-3/TRBV12-4,few,TRBJ1-1,TRBD1,CASRSGTVTEAFF,TGTGCCAGCAGATCCGGGACAGTCACTGAAGCTTTCTTT
12,TRBV4-3,-,TRBJ1-1,-,CASRGWGTEAFF,TGCGCCAGCAGAGGGTGGGGCACTGAAGCTTTCTTT
16,TRBV7-8,many,TRBJ1-5,-,CASGLGNGLIDQPQHF,TGTGCCAGCGGGTTGGGAAATGGGCTCATAGATCAGCCCCAGCATTTT
15,TRBV9,few,TRBJ2-1,-,CASSVVGGVGGEQFF,TGTGCCAGCAGCGTAGTGGGGGGCGTTGGCGGTGAGCAGTTCTTC
13,TRBV5-1,-,TRBJ2-2,-,CASSLVYTGELFF,TGCGCCAGCAGCTTGGTATACACCGGGGAGCTGTTTTTT
15,TRBV4-1,-,TRBJ2-3,TRBD2,CASSQIGGSGDTQYF,TGCGCCAGCAGCCAAATCGGGGGGTCCGGAGATACGCAGTATTTT
14,TRBV7-3,-,TRBJ2-5,-,CASSLNPNQETQYF,TGTGCCAGCAGCTTAAATCCAAACCAAGAGACCCAGTACTTC
13,TRBV20-1,few,TRBJ1-5,TRBD1,CSAGQGAYQPQHF,TGCAGTGCTGGACAGGGGGCTTATCAGCCCCAGCATTTT
14,TRBV20-1,many,TRBJ2-5,-,CSAAFTFIQETQYF,TGCAGTGCTGCCTTTACCTTCATACAAGAGACCCAGTACTTC
14,TRBV4-3,few,TRBJ2-7,-,CASSREKAVYEQYF,TGCGCCAGCAGCCGTGAAAAGGCAGTCTACGAGCAGTACTTC
15,TRBV6-5,-,TRBJ1-6,-,CASSYDGGGPGPLHF,TGTGCCAGCAGTTACGACGGCGGAGGCCCAGGACCCCTCCACTTT
15,TRBV7-2,-,TRBJ2-7,-,CASSLVGLVTYEQYF,TGTGCCAGCAGCTTAGTAGGCCTCGTGACCTACGAGCAGTACTTC
15,TRBV7-9,few,TRBJ1-5,TRBD1,CASVSGQAGYQPQHF,TGTGCCAGCGTTTCAGGACAGGCCGGCTATCAGCCCCAGCATTTT
17,TRBV4-2,-,TRBJ1-5,-,CASSQVVSTYSNQPQHF,TGTGCCAGCAGCCAAGTTGTCAGCACCTATAGCAATCAGCCCCAGCATTTT
18,TRBV5-1,few,TRBJ2-2,-,CASSFPGAGGPNTGELFF,TGCGCCAGCAGCTTTCCAGGCGCGGGCGGACCGAACACCGGGGAGCTGTTTTTT
15,TRBV7-3,-,TRBJ2-3,-,CASSPYLTGASTQYF,TGTGCCAGCAGCCCTTACCTGACCGGGGCAAGTACGCAGTATTTT
15,TRBV18,-,TRBJ2-5,TRBD2,CASSQTGLPQETQYF,TGTGCCAGCTCACAAACGGGACTACCTCAAGAGACCCAGTACTTC
15,TRBV15,-,TRBJ1-5,-,CATSRGLNSNQPQHF,TGTGCCACCAGCAGAGGACTAAATAGCAATCAGCCCCAGCATTTT
17,TRBV24-1,-,TRBJ2-5,-,CATSDLRPGLRGETQYF,TGTGCCACCAGTGATTTGCGGCCAGGCCTAAGGGGAGAGACCCAGTACTTC
12,TRBV6-5,many,TRBJ2-7,-,CASGYPAAKQYF,TGTGCCAGCGGCTACCCTGCGGCGAAGCAGTACTTC
15,TRBV4-2,few,TRBJ2-5,-,CASSQDRLGRETQYF,TGTGCCAGCAGCCAGGACAGACTGGGTAGGGAGACCCAGTACTTC
13,TRBV29-1,-,TRBJ2-7,-,CSVVGEGGYEQYF,TGCAGCGTTGTGGGGGAGGGGGGCTACGAGCAGTACTTC
14,TRBV7-9,-,TRBJ1-6,-,CASSLAGGEGTLHF,TGTGCCAGCAGCTTAGCTGGGGGTGAGGGAACCCTCCACTTT
14,TRBV5-1,-,TRBJ1-6,-,CASSPRDGDPPLHF,TGCGCCAGCAGCCCCCGGGATGGGGACCCACCCCTCCACTTT
18,TRBV4-2,many,TRBJ2-3,-,CASSQEWDGTASTDTQYF,TGTGCCAGCAGCCAAGAATGGGACGGCACTGCTAGCACAGATACGCAGTATTTT
16,TRBV7-9,few,TRBJ2-5,-,CASSLAPASQQETQYF,TGTGCCAGCAGCTTAGCGCCGGCGAGCCAACAAGAGACCCAGTACTTC
13,TRBV10-3,-,TRBJ1-1,-,CAISSRVGTEAFF,TGTGCCATCAGCTCCAGGGTAGGGACTGAAGCTTTCTTT
15,TRBV24-1,many,TRBJ2-3,TRBD2,CATSDSGGVADTQYF,TGTGCCACCAGTGATTCGGGGGGAGTGGCAGATACGCAGTATTTT
14,TRBV10-3,-,TRBJ2-7,TRBD1,CAISEGTGRYEQYF,TGTGCCATCAGTGAGGGGACAGGGAGGTACGAGCAGTACTTC
14,TRBV5-6,few,TRBJ2-7,TRBD1,CASSSWDRGSEQYF,TGTGCCAGCAGCTCCTGGGACAGGGGGTCCGAGCAGTACTTC
15,TRBV6-5,-,TRBJ2-7,-,CASILIVGTGAEMYF,-
8,TRBV21-1,-,TRBJ1-2,-,CVYPGYTF,TGTGTATATCCTGGCTACACCTTC
15,TRBV7-9,few,TRBJ1-2,-,CASSELGGRHYGYTF,TGTGCCAGCAGCGAGTTGGGAGGACGACACTATGGCTACACCTTC
19,TRBV9,few,TRBJ2-6,-,CASSVEVARTSSGANVLTF,TGTGCCAGCAGCGTAGAAGTGGCACGGACGAGCTCTGGGGCCAACGTCCTGACTTTC